This T cell receptor (beta chain) was retrieved from a study of brain T cells in children with intractable seizures. The time point here: blood from clinic visit 5 months post-surgery; TSC patient then seizure free. Only cases whose brain tissue showed the highest T cell transcript signatures were sequenced. Sequencing used immunoSEQ multiplex PCR; TCRdb keeps in-frame clones, though not all of them. Seen here are about 350,000 clones, 85% to 95% observed once, and the top ten hold 5.7%. Study-level findings and limits: Only CDR3 sequence similarity suggested viral specificity, without known HCMV serostatus. Pre-surgery blood may have been undersampled, hiding some clones.

About this clone: Its matching antigen is unknown.

Trimming shortened V by 3 bases and J by 3 bases, and 8 bases separated the two germline ends. This CDR3 spans 13 amino acids. The germline V gene encodes CDR1 ENHRY and CDR2 SYGVKD. The sample consisted of peripheral blood, taken roughly 5 months after surgery. The source of this sequence is a boy under two years old with tuberous sclerosis and intractable seizures. V and J are TRBV10-3 and TRBJ1-1; D not certain. In nucleotides, the CDR3 is TGTGCCATCAGTGAAAATCAATACACTGAAGCTTTCTTT. Amino acids: CAISENQYTEAFF.